A single sample gave rise to the 10 T cell receptor beta chains below, sequenced in a study of cytomegalovirus exposure and HLA in healthy donors. With 60 Vbeta and 13 Jbeta primers, the PCR was carried out. Assay: immunoSEQ multiplex PCR; the TCRdb copy retains only in-frame clones and omits some. The table has around 210,000 clones, approximately 78% seen once; the top ten hold less than 0.6%. The sequenced sample was PBMCs. These receptors all come from a boy between 5 and 17 years old in good health and CMV-seronegative.

The chain combines TRBV15 with TRBJ2-7; 7 bases are a match to TRBD2. The CDR3 covers 17 residues. The V gene's germline CDR1 is LNHNV and CDR2 YYDKDF (reference sequence). The ends lost 0 bases at V and 1 base at J; junction bases unmatched: 9. CDR3 nucleotides: TGTGCCACCAGCAGAGATCAAGGGGCGGGACTATCCTACGAGCAGTACTTC. Encoded protein: CATSRDQGAGLSYEQYF.

The gene calls are TRBV5-1 and TRBJ1-6, with D possibly matching TRBD1 (5 bases). The V end lost 0 bases, the J end lost 7 bases, and 17 bases lay between the germline ends. From germline, CDR1 is SGHRS and CDR2 YFSETQ. CDR3 length equals 17 residues. CDR3: CASSLAVQGPANSPLHF. For the CDR3, the DNA is TGCGCCAGCAGCTTGGCCGTGCAGGGCCCTGCCAATTCACCCCTCCACTTT.

In this sample, this clone turned up a few times. CDR3 protein: CASSQPRTGSAGELFF. DNA of the CDR3: TGCGCCAGCAGCCAACCACGGACAGGGTCGGCCGGGGAGCTGTTTTTT. This chain links TRBV4-1 with TRBJ2-2; 8 bases are shared with TRBD1. J lost 6 bases, V lost 2 bases, and 8 bases had no gene match. Germline-derived CDR1 and CDR2 are MGHRA and YSYEKL. CDR3 size: 16 residues.

The chain couples TRBV9 to TRBJ2-3, with a possible D match to TRBD2 (6 bases). The CDR3 is 16 residues long. The germline gives CDR1 SGDLS, CDR2 YYNGEE. V lost 3 bases to trimming and J lost 2 bases, with 16 bases between them. CDR3 sequence (DNA): TGTGCCAGCAGCGCGGGACTCCGGAGGGCCACAGATACGCAGTATTTT. Its protein product is CASSAGLRRATDTQYF.

The rearrangement joins TRBV6-5 to TRBJ2-3; 8 bases map to TRBD2. Germline-derived CDR1 and CDR2 are MNHEY and SVGAGI. The CDR3 runs 14 residues. With 4 bases clipped from V and 5 bases from J, the junction kept 5 bases outside the gene matches. The CDR3 DNA sequence: TGTGCCAGCAGTTGGGCGGGGGGCGTAGATACGCAGTATTTT. It translates to CASSWAGGVDTQYF.

The chain recombines TRBV4-2 with TRBJ2-7; 8 nucleotides match TRBD2. The CDR3 contains 14 residues. Germline V CDR1 and CDR2: LGHNA, YNFKEQ. V shed 1 base and J 4 bases; nucleotides not matched to a gene: 3. The CDR3 coding sequence is TGTGCCAGCAGCCAAGCGGGAGGGCGTTACGAGCAGTACTTC. Amino acids: CASSQAGGRYEQYF.

CDR3 sequence (DNA): TGTGCCAGCAGCGGGAGCTTCAATGAGCAGTTCTTC. It specifies CASSGSFNEQFF. The gene calls are TRBV5-4 and TRBJ2-1; TRBD2 is a possible D gene (5 bases). Trimming removed 4 bases from V and 6 bases from J, with 8 bases in between. The CDR3 has 12 residues. Germline assignment: CDR1 SGHNT and CDR2 YYREEE (reference sequence). Full variable domain (missing parts from reference TRBV5-4 and TRBJ2-1): ETGVTQSPTHLIKTRGQQVTLRCSSQSGHNTVSWYQQALGQGPQFIFQYYREEENGRGNFPPRFSGLQFPNYSSELNVNALELDDSALYLCASSGSFNEQFFGPGTRLTVL.

The chain recombines TRBV5-1 with TRBJ2-7, with 12 bases identical to TRBD2. Germline trimming cut 0 bases from V and 9 bases from J; bases unmatched to any gene: 7. Per the germline V gene, CDR1 is SGHRS and CDR2 is YFSETQ. This CDR3 comprises 15 residues. The CDR3 DNA reads as TGCGCCAGCAGCTTGGCCGGGCTAGCGGGAGGGAGGCAGTACTTC. As protein: CASSLAGLAGGRQYF.

The genes are TRBV5-1 and TRBJ2-7; D uncertain. Trimming took 0 bases from V and 4 from J, leaving 11 bases between them. Per germline, CDR1 SGHRS and CDR2 YFSETQ. The CDR3 sequence is 14 residues long. The CDR3 nucleotides are TGCGCCAGCAGCTTGGCTGTCTACCCTTACGAGCAGTACTTC. It codes for CASSLAVYPYEQYF.

This clone was picked up a small number of times. The rearrangement links TRBV5-1 to TRBJ2-7; perhaps TRBD2 as D (7 bases). Trimming took off 4 bases at V and 7 bases at J, with 21 bases between the two ends. Germline V gives CDR1 SGHRS, CDR2 YFSETQ. The CDR3 runs 15 residues. DNA of the CDR3: TGCGCCAGCAGCCCTTTAGACGCGGGGGCCGAAGAGCAGTACTTC. Its protein product is CASSPLDAGAEEQYF.